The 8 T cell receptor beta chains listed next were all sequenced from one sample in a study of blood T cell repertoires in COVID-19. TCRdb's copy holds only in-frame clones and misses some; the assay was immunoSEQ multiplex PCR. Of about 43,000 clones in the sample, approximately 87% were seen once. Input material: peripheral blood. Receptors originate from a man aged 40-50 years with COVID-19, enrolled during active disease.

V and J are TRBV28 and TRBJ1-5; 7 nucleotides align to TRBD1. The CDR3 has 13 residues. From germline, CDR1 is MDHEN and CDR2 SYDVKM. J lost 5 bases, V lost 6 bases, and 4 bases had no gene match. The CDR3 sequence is CASRSQGDQPQHF. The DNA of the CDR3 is TGTGCCAGCAGGAGCCAGGGGGATCAGCCCCAGCATTTT.

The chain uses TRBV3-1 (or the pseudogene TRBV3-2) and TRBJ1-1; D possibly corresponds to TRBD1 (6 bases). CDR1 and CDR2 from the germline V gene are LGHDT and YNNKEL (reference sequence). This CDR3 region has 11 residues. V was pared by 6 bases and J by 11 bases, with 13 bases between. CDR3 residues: CASSLQGPAFF. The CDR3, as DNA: TGTGCCAGCAGTCTACAGGGACCGGCTTTCTTT.

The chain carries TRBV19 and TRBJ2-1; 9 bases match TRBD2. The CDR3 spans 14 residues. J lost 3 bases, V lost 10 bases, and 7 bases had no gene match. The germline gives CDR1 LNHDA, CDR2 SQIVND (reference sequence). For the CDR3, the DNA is TGTGCCACTTCCGGACTAGCGAGCTACAATGAGCAGTTCTTC. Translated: CATSGLASYNEQFF.

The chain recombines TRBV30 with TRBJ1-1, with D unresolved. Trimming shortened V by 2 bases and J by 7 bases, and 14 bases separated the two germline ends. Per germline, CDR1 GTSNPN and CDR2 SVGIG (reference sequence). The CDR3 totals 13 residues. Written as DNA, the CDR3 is TGTGCCTGGAGTAAAGGCAGGTGGGTTGAAGCTTTCTTT. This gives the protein CAWSKGRWVEAFF.

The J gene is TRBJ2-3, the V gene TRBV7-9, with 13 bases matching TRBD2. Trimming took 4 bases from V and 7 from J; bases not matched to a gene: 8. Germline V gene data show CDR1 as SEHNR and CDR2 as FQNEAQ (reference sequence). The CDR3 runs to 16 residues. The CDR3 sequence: CASSSSQLAGGYTQYF. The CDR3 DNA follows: TGTGCCAGCAGCTCATCACAACTAGCGGGAGGGTATACGCAGTATTTT.

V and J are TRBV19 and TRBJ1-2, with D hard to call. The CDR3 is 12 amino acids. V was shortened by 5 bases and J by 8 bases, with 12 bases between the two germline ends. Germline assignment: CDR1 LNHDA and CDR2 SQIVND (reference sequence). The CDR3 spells CASSQAPGGYTF. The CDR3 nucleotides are TGTGCCAGTAGTCAGGCCCCTGGGGGCTACACCTTC.

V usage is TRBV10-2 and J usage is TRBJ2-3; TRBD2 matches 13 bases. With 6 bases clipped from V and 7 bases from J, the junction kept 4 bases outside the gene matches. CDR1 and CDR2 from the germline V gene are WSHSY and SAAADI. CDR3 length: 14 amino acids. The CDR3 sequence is CASRETSGRNTQYF. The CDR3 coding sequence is TGCGCCAGCAGGGAGACTAGCGGGAGGAATACGCAGTATTTT.

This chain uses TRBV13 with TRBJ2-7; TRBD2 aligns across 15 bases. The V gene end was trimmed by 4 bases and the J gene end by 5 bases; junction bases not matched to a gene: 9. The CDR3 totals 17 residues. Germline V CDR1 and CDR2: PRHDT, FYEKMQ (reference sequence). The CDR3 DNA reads TGTGCCAGCAGCTCAGGACTAGCGGGAGGGCCGAAGAACGAGCAGTACTTC. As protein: CASSSGLAGGPKNEQYF.